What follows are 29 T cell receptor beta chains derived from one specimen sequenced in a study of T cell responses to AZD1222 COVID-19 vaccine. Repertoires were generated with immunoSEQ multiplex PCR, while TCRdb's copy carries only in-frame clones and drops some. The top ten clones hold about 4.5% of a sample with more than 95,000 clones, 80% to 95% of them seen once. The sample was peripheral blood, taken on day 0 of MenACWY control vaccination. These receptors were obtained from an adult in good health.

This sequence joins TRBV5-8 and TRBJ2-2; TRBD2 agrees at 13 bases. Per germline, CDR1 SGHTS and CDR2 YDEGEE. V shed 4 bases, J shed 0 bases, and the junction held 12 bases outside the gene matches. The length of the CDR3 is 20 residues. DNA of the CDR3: TGTGCCAGCAGCCCGGGACTAGCGGGGAGAGATTTCGCGAACACCGGGGAGCTGTTTTTT. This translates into CASSPGLAGRDFANTGELFF.

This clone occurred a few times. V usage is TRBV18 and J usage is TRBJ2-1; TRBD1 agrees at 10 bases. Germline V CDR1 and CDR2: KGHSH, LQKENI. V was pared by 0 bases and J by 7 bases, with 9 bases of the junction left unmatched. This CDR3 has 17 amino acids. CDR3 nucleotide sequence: TGTGCCAGCTCACCACCGGGATCCGGGACAGGGGTTAATGAGCAGTTCTTC. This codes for CASSPPGSGTGVNEQFF.

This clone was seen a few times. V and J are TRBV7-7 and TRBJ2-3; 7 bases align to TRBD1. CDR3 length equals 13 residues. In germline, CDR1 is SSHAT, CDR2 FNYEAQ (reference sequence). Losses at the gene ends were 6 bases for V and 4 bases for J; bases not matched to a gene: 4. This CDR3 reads CASSSQGADTQYF. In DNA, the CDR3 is TGTGCCAGCAGTTCCCAGGGGGCAGATACGCAGTATTTT.

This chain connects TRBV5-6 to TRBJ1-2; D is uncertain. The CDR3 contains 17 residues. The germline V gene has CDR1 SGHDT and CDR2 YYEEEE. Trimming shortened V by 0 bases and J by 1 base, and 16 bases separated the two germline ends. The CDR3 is CASSLEQQKQFNYGYTF. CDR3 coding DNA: TGTGCCAGCAGCTTGGAACAGCAAAAACAATTTAACTATGGCTACACCTTC.

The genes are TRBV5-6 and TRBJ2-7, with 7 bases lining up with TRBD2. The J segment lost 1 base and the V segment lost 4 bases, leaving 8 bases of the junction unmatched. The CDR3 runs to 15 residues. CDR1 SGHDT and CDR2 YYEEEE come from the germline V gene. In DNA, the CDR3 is TGTGCCAGCAGCCGGACCGGGACTACTTCCTACGAGCAGTACTTC. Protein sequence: CASSRTGTTSYEQYF.

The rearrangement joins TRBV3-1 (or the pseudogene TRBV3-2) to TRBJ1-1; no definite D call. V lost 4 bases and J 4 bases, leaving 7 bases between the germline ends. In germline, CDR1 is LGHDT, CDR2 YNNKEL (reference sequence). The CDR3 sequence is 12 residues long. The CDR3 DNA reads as TGTGCCAGCAGCCGGGCTGGCACTGAAGCTTTCTTT. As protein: CASSRAGTEAFF.

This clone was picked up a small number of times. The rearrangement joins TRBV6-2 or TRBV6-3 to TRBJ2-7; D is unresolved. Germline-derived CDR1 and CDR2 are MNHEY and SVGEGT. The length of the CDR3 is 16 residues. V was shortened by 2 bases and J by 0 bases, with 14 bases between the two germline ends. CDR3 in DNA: TGTGCCAGCAGTTACGCAGGCTTACTGAGCTCCTACGAGCAGTACGTC. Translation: CASSYAGLLSSYEQYV.

CDR3 nucleotides: TGTGCCACCAGCAGAGATCGGGACAATTCACCCCTCCACTTT. Translation: CATSRDRDNSPLHF. The chain links TRBV15 to TRBJ1-6, with D perhaps matching TRBD1 (5 bases). Trimming cost V 0 bases and J 7 bases, with 7 bases left between them. Germline-derived CDR1 and CDR2 are LNHNV and YYDKDF (reference sequence). This CDR3 contains 14 residues.

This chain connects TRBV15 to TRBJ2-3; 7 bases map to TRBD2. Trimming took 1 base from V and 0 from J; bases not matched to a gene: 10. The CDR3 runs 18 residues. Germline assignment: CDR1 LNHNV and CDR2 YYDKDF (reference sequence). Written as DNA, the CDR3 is TGTGCCACCAGCAGAGGTACGGCGGGAGCGACGAGCACAGATACGCAGTATTTT. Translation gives CATSRGTAGATSTDTQYF.

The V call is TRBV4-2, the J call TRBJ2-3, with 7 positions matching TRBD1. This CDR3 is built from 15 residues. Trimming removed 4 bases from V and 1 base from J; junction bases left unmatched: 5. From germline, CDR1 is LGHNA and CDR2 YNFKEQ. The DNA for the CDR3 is TGTGCCAGCAGCCTGGGGACAGAGGGCACAGATACGCAGTATTTT. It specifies CASSLGTEGTDTQYF.

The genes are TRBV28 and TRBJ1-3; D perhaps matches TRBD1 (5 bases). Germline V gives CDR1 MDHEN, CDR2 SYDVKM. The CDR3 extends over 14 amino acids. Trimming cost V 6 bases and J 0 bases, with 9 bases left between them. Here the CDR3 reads CASSDSLSGNTIYF. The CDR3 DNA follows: TGTGCCAGCAGCGACAGCCTCTCTGGAAACACCATATATTTT.

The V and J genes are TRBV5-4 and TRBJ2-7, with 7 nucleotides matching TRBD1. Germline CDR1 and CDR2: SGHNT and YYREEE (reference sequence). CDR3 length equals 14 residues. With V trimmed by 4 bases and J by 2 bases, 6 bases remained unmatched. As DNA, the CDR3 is TGTGCCAGCAGCCCACAGGGGTCCGCCTACGAGCAGTACTTC. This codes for CASSPQGSAYEQYF.

In nucleotides, the CDR3 is TGTGCCAGCGCTGGGGCTAGTGGGTTTTACAATGAGCAGTTCTTC. It specifies CASAGASGFYNEQFF. This chain links TRBV28 with TRBJ2-1; the D gene is possibly TRBD1 (5 bases). The CDR3 length is 15 residues. V shed 8 bases and J shed 4 bases, with 18 bases lying between them. Germline V gene sequence: CDR1 MDHEN, CDR2 SYDVKM. Looking up the rest from reference TRBV28 and TRBJ2-1 gives the full variable domain: DVKVTQSSRYLVKRTGEKVFLECVQDMDHENMFWYRQDPGLGLRLIYFSYDVKMKEKGDIPEGYSVSREKKERFSLILESASTNQTSMYLCASAGASGFYNEQFFGPGTRLTVL.

CDR3 protein: CASQRGAGTGFYEQYV. CDR3 bases: TGTGCCAGCCAGAGGGGTGCCGGGACAGGTTTCTACGAGCAGTACGTC. The rearrangement uses TRBV5-5 and TRBJ2-7; TRBD1 matches 8 bases. Looked up from germline, CDR1 is SGHKS and CDR2 is YYEKEE (reference sequence). The CDR3 length is 16 residues. The V and J ends lost 7 bases and 3 bases, in that order; junction bases with no gene match: 15.

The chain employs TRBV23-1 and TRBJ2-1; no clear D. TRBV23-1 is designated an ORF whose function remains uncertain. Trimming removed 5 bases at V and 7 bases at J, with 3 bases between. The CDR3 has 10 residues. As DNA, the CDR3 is TGCGCCAGCAGTGGGAATGAGCAGTTCTTC. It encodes CASSGNEQFF.

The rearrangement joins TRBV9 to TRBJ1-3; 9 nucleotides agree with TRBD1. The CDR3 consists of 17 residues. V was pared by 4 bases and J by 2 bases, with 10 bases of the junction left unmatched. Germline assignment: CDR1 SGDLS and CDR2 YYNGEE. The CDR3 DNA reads TGTGCCAGCAGCTCACCGGGACAGGGACCGGCTGGAAACACCATATATTTT. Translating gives CASSSPGQGPAGNTIYF.

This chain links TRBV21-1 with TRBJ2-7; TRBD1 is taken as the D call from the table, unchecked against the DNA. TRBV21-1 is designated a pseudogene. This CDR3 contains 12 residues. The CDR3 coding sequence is TGTGCCAGCAGTCTCGACAGCCCCGAGCAGTACGTC. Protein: CASSLDSPEQYV.

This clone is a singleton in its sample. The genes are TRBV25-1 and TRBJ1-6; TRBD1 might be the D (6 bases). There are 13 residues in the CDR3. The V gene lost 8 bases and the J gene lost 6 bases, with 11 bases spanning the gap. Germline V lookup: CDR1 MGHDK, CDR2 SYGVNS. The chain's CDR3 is CASRGGPNSPLHF. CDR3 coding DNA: TGTGCCAGCCGCGGGGGCCCTAATTCACCCCTCCACTTT.

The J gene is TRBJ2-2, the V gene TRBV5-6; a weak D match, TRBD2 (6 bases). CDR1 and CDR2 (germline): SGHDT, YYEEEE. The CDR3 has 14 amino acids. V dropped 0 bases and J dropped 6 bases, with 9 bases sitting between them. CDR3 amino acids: CASSLERAAGELFF. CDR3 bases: TGTGCCAGCAGCTTGGAGCGGGCCGCCGGGGAGCTGTTTTTT.

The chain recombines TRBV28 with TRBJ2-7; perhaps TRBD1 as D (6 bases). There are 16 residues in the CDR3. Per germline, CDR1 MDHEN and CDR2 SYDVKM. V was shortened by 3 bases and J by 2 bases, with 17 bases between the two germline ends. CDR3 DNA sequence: TGTGCCAGCAGTTTGTACAGGGCCTGGACTCCCTACGAGCAGTACGTC. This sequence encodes CASSLYRAWTPYEQYV.

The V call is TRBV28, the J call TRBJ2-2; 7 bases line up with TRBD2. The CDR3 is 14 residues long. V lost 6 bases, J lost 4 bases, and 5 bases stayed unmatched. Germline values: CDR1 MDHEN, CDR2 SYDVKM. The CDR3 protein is CASRPGTTTGELFF. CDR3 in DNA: TGTGCCAGCAGGCCCGGGACTACCACCGGGGAGCTGTTTTTT.

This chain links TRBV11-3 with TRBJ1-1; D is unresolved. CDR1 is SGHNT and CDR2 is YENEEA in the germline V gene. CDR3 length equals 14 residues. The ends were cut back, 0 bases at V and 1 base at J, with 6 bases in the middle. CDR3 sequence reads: CASSLEGPNTEAFF. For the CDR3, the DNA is TGTGCCAGCAGCTTAGAAGGGCCGAACACTGAAGCTTTCTTT.

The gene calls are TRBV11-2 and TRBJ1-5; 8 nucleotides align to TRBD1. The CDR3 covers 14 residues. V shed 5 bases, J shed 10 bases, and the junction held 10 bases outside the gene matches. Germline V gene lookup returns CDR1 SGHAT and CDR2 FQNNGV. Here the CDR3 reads CASSPGGLGPPQHF. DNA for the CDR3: TGTGCCAGCAGCCCAGGGGGCCTGGGACCCCCCCAGCATTTT.

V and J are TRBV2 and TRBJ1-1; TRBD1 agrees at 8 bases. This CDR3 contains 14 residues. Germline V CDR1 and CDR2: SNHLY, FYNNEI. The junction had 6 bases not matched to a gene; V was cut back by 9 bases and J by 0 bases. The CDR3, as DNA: TGTGCCAGAACCACGACAGGGGTGAACACTGAAGCTTTCTTT. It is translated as CARTTTGVNTEAFF. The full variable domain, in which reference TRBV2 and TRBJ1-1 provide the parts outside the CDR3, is EPEVTQTPSHQVTQMGQEVILRCVPISNHLYFYWYRQILGQKVEFLVSFYNNEISEKSEIFDDQFSVERPDGSNFTLKIRSTKLEDSAMYFCARTTTGVNTEAFFGQGTRLTVV.

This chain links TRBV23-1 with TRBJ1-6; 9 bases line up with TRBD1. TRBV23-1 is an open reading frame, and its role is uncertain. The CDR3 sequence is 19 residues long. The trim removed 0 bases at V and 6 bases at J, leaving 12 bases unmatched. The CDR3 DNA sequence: TGCGCCAGCAGTCAATCCGAGACAGGGGGGGACTATGGTAATTCACCCCTCCACTTT. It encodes CASSQSETGGDYGNSPLHF.

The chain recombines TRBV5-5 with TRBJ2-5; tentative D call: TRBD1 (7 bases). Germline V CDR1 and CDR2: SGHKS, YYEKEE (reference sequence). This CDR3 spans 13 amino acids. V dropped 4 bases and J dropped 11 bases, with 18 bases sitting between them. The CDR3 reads CASSRGTALFQYF. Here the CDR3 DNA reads TGTGCCAGCAGCCGCGGGACAGCCCTTTTTCAGTACTTC.

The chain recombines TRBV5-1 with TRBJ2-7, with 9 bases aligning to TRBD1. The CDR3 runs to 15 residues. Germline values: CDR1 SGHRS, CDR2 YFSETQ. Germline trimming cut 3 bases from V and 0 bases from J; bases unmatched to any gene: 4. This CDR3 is CASSWGDRDSYEQYF. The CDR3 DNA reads TGCGCCAGCAGCTGGGGGGACAGGGACTCCTACGAGCAGTACTTC.

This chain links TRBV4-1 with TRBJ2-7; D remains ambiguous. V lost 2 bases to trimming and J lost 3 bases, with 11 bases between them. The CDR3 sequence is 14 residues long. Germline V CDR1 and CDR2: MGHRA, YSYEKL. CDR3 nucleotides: TGCGCCAGCAGCCAAAGCGAGTATAGCTACGAGCAGTACGTC. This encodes CASSQSEYSYEQYV.

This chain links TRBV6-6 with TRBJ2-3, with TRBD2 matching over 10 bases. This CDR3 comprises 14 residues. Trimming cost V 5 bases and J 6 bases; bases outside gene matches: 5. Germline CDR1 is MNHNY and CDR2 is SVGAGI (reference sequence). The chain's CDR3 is CASSLAGEGDTQYF. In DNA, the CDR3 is TGTGCCAGCAGTCTAGCGGGAGAAGGTGATACGCAGTATTTT.